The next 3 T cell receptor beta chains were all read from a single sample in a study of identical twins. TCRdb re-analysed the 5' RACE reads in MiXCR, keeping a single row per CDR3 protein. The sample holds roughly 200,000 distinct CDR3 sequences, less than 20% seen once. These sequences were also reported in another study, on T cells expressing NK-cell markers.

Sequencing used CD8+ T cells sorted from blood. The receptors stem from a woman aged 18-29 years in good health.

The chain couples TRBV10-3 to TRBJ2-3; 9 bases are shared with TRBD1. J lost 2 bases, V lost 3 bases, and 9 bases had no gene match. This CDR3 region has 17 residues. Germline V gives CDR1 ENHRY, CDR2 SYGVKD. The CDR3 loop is CAISESTGGRNTDTQYF. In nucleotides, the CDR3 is TGTGCCATCAGTGAATCGACAGGGGGGAGGAACACAGATACGCAGTATTTT.

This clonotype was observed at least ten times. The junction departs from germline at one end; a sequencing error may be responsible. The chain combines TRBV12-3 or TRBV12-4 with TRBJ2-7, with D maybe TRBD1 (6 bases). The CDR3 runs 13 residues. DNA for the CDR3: TGTGCCAGCAGCTTAGGACAGACCTACGAGCAGTACTTC. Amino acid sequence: CASSLGQTYEQYF.

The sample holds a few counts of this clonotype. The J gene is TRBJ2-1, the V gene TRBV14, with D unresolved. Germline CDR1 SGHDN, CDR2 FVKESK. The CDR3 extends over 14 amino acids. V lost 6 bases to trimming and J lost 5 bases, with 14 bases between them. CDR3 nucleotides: TGTGCCAGCAGTCAAACGGACGCCGACAATGAGCAGTTCTTC. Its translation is CASSQTDADNEQFF.